The text below deals with one TCR beta chain. The sample comes from a study of sequential checkpoint blockade in melanoma. Study overall: First-line arms were nivolumab then ipilimumab, or the reverse, randomized 1:1. Maintenance nivolumab came after either treatment sequence.

Germline lookup yields CDR1 LNHDA and CDR2 SQIVND (reference sequence). The length of the CDR3 is 12 residues. After removal of 7 bases from V and 5 bases from J, the junction contained 3 bases not matched to a gene. The protocol was immunoSEQ multiplex PCR, while the TCRdb copy is restricted to in-frame clones and leaves out a portion. The sample has over 10,000 clones; around 70% are singletons. Regarding treatment: randomized to nivolumab then ipilimumab (arm A) or the reverse (arm B). DNA-damaging chemotherapy had not been given to any patient beforehand. PBMC sorting kept live CD3+CD8+ cells without CD19 or CD56.

This receptor was identified in a human donor with melanoma. The sequencing used CD8+ T cells sorted from blood (inferred from file names), collected from a patient given nivolumab and ipilimumab in sequence. The chain is built from TRBV19 and TRBJ1-1; 8 nucleotides match TRBD1. CDR3 residues: CASTTGGTEAFF. CDR3 bases: TGTGCCAGTACCACAGGGGGGACTGAAGCTTTCTTT.